What follows are 13 T cell receptor beta chains derived from one specimen sequenced in a study of type 1 regulatory T cells. TCRdb recomputed calls from the reads with MiXCR, one row per CDR3 protein. The sample holds about 62,000 distinct CDR3 sequences, 62% seen once. Antigen specificity for these receptors is unknown. Sequences were obtained from cultured non-Tr1 T cells, either the whole culture or a sorted T cell fraction (not recorded which). Receptor source: a human donor in good health.

This clonotype was recorded a few times. The rearrangement uses TRBV7-2 and TRBJ2-7; D perhaps matches TRBD1 (6 bases). Germline assignment: CDR1 SGHTA and CDR2 FQGNSA. The V and J ends lost 3 bases and 0 bases respectively, with 12 bases between them. This CDR3 is 15 amino acids long. The CDR3 DNA reads as TGTGCCAGCAGCTTCCCCGGGACAAACTCCTACGAGCAGTACTTC. It yields the protein CASSFPGTNSYEQYF.

The chain is built from TRBV30 and TRBJ1-3; 7 bases are shared with TRBD1. Germline V gene lookup returns CDR1 GTSNPN and CDR2 SVGIG (reference sequence). V shed 0 bases, J shed 2 bases, and the junction held 1 base outside the gene matches. This CDR3 contains 14 residues. The CDR3 DNA follows: TGTGCCTGGAGTGTAGGGACAGCTGGAAACACCATATATTTT. Residues: CAWSVGTAGNTIYF.

This chain connects TRBV18 to TRBJ2-1; 10 bases match TRBD2. The CDR3 covers 18 residues. The germline V gene encodes CDR1 KGHSH and CDR2 LQKENI. Losses at the gene ends were 3 bases for V and 0 bases for J; bases not matched to a gene: 8. The CDR3 spells CASSPRGTSESSYNEQFF. As DNA, the CDR3 is TGTGCCAGCTCACCGCGTGGGACTAGCGAAAGCTCCTACAATGAGCAGTTCTTC. Full variable domain (rest looked up from reference TRBV18 and TRBJ2-1): NAGVMQNPRHLVRRRGQEARLRCSPMKGHSHVYWYRQLPEEGLKFMVYLQKENIIDESGMPKERFSAEFPKEGPSILRIQQVVRGDSAAYFCASSPRGTSESSYNEQFFGPGTRLTVL.

The chain recombines TRBV7-2 with TRBJ1-3; TRBD1 matches 8 bases. V lost 2 bases, J lost 2 bases, and 2 bases stayed unmatched. The CDR3 totals 15 residues. Germline values: CDR1 SGHTA, CDR2 FQGNSA. As DNA, the CDR3 is TGTGCCAGCAGCTTACACAGGGGGACTGGAAACACCATATATTTT. This gives the protein CASSLHRGTGNTIYF.

This clonotype occurred once. This chain uses TRBV4-2 with TRBJ2-5; the D gene could be TRBD1 or TRBD2 (6 bases each). Germline V lookup: CDR1 LGHNA, CDR2 YNFKEQ. The V gene lost 0 bases and the J gene lost 3 bases, with 17 bases spanning the gap. The CDR3 consists of 17 residues. The CDR3 sequence: CASSQDWFRGREETQYF. CDR3 DNA sequence: TGTGCCAGCAGCCAAGATTGGTTTCGGGGGCGCGAAGAGACCCAGTACTTC.

This clonotype turned up a few times. The rearrangement uses TRBV3-1 and TRBJ1-1; D remains unclear. The V end was cut by 2 bases, the J end by 3 bases, with 7 bases between. The CDR3 spans 13 residues. CDR1 LGHDT and CDR2 YNNKEL come from the germline V gene (reference sequence). In nucleotides, the CDR3 is TGTGCCAGCAGCCAATTTCGGGACACTGAAGCTTTCTTT. The encoded protein is CASSQFRDTEAFF.

In its sample, this clonotype was seen a few times. V usage is TRBV20-1 and J usage is TRBJ2-3, with unresolved D. CDR1 is DFQATT and CDR2 is SNEGSKA in the germline V gene (reference sequence). This CDR3 is 15 amino acids long. With 4 bases removed from V and 0 bases from J, the gap between germline ends came to 14 bases. In nucleotides, the CDR3 is TGCAGTGCTATGCTGCCTAGTGCTAGCACAGATACGCAGTATTTT. It translates to CSAMLPSASTDTQYF.

This clonotype was seen a handful of times. The chain uses TRBV5-1 and TRBJ2-7; no reliable D call. Germline V lookup: CDR1 SGHRS, CDR2 YFSETQ. There are 12 residues in the CDR3. V shed 0 bases and J shed 2 bases, with 3 bases lying between them. The CDR3 nucleotides are TGCGCCAGCAGCTTGGGGGCCTACGAGCAGTACTTC. It translates to CASSLGAYEQYF.

The table lists this clonotype with a few counts. J is TRBJ2-2 and V is TRBV11-2; 13 positions agree with TRBD2. The CDR3 has 15 residues. Germline assignment: CDR1 SGHAT and CDR2 FQNNGV. Trimming took 8 bases from V and 7 from J; bases not matched to a gene: 7. CDR3 in DNA: TGTGCCAGCTTCCGACTAGCGGGAGGCAGCGGGGAGCTGTTTTTT. Amino acid sequence: CASFRLAGGSGELFF.

V is TRBV7-2 and J is TRBJ2-5; 12 nucleotides line up with TRBD2. There are 15 residues in the CDR3. V dropped 4 bases and J dropped 9; count of bases not matched to a gene: 9. CDR1 and CDR2 (germline): SGHTA, FQGNSA. The CDR3 sequence is CASSSRTSGDLAQYF. The DNA of the CDR3 is TGTGCCAGCAGCTCCCGGACTAGCGGGGACTTGGCCCAGTACTTC. Drawing the rest from reference TRBV7-2 and TRBJ2-5, the complete variable domain is GAGVSQSPSNKVTEKGKDVELRCDPISGHTALYWYRQSLGQGLEFLIYFQGNSAPDKSGLPSDRFSAERTGGSVSTLTIQRTQQEDSAVYLCASSSRTSGDLAQYFGPGTRLLVL.

V usage is TRBV7-2 and J usage is TRBJ2-7; 14 nucleotides match TRBD2. The CDR3 is 17 amino acids. Trimming at V came to 4 bases and at J to 2 bases, leaving 7 bases not matched to a gene. Germline values: CDR1 SGHTA, CDR2 FQGNSA. CDR3 bases: TGTGCCAGCAGCTCACCGGGACTAGCGGGAGCACCCTACGAGCAGTACTTC. Translation gives CASSSPGLAGAPYEQYF.

The chain employs TRBV11-1 and TRBJ1-3; the D gene is possibly TRBD1 (5 bases). CDR1 is SGHAT and CDR2 is FQDESV in the germline V gene (reference sequence). Trimming stripped 2 bases from V and 1 base from J, with 18 bases between. CDR3 length equals 18 residues. The CDR3 protein is CASSLFGGGASSGNTIYF. Written as DNA, the CDR3 is TGTGCCAGCAGCTTATTCGGTGGAGGGGCTTCGTCTGGAAACACCATATATTTT.

This chain links TRBV3-1 with TRBJ1-1; no clear D gene. The CDR3 covers 14 residues. V was shortened by 4 bases and J by 1 base, with 10 bases between the two germline ends. In germline, CDR1 is LGHDT, CDR2 YNNKEL (reference sequence). CDR3 sequence: CASSLQTGNTEAFF. The CDR3 DNA follows: TGTGCCAGCAGCCTCCAGACGGGGAACACTGAAGCTTTCTTT.